The 30 T cell receptor beta chains below all came from one sample that was sequenced in a study of blood T cells in healthy people across ages. Next came a second PCR, run for about 7 to 12 cycles, which used a sample-barcoded 5' primer along with a J-beta primer mix. TCRdb fed the 5' RACE reads into MiXCR, producing one record per CDR3 protein. The sample yields about 1,500,000 distinct CDR3 sequences, 28% seen once. Sequenced input: blood. These receptors all stem from a woman in her twenties or thirties in good health.

The chain combines TRBV12-3 or TRBV12-4 with TRBJ2-3; 8 nucleotides align to TRBD2. J lost 6 bases, V lost 5 bases, and 10 bases had no gene match. The CDR3 spans 15 residues. The DNA for the CDR3 is TGTGCCAGCAGTAGCACTGGCGGGAGGCTGGATACGCAGTATTTT. Its protein product is CASSSTGGRLDTQYF.

The chain employs TRBV28 and TRBJ1-1, with D unclear. Germline CDR1 is MDHEN and CDR2 is SYDVKM. This CDR3 has 15 residues. V was shortened by 5 bases and J by 6 bases, with 19 bases between the two germline ends. CDR3: CASSPRHPTWAEAFF. The CDR3 bases are TGTGCCAGCAGTCCCCGGCACCCCACCTGGGCTGAAGCTTTCTTT. Looking up the rest from reference TRBV28 and TRBJ1-1 gives the full variable domain: DVKVTQSSRYLVKRTGEKVFLECVQDMDHENMFWYRQDPGLGLRLIYFSYDVKMKEKGDIPEGYSVSREKKERFSLILESASTNQTSMYLCASSPRHPTWAEAFFGQGTRLTVV.

This clonotype was seen more than once but under ten times. This chain joins TRBV11-1 and TRBJ1-1; 9 bases are shared with TRBD1. This CDR3 region has 15 residues. The J segment lost 0 bases and the V segment lost 5 bases, leaving 4 bases of the junction unmatched. The germline V gene has CDR1 SGHAT and CDR2 FQDESV (reference sequence). CDR3 in amino acids: CASSQGQGMNTEAFF. DNA for the CDR3: TGTGCCAGCAGCCAGGGACAGGGAATGAACACTGAAGCTTTCTTT.

This clonotype has only one observation. A much larger clone differs from this one at a single base, so this may be a read error. This CDR3 fails to terminate in the conserved phenylalanine or tryptophan, so it likely reflects a read error. This rearrangement joins TRBV20-1 to TRBJ2-7; weak D call: TRBD1 (5 bases). The CDR3 is 14 residues long. CDR1 and CDR2 (germline): DFQATT, SNEGSKA (reference sequence). V lost 6 bases and J 0 bases, leaving 15 bases between the germline ends. CDR3 in DNA: TGCAGTGCCTCTCCTGGGGCTACCTCCTACGAGCAGTACTGC. Translating it yields CSASPGATSYEQYC.

This clonotype was seen once. The chain links TRBV20-1 to TRBJ2-5; 9 bases map to TRBD2. Trimming at V came to 6 bases and at J to 4 bases, leaving 15 bases not matched to a gene. The CDR3 extends over 16 amino acids. Germline V gives CDR1 DFQATT, CDR2 SNEGSKA (reference sequence). The CDR3 is CSAGEWGGRAGETQYF. CDR3 bases: TGCAGTGCCGGGGAGTGGGGCGGGAGGGCCGGAGAGACCCAGTACTTC.

The gene calls are TRBV20-1 and TRBJ2-3, with 8 bases matching TRBD1. The CDR3 sequence is 14 residues long. V lost 5 bases, J lost 2 bases, and 6 bases stayed unmatched. Per germline, CDR1 DFQATT and CDR2 SNEGSKA (reference sequence). DNA of the CDR3: TGCAGTGCTGGACAGGGATCCGTCACAGATACGCAGTATTTT. The encoded protein is CSAGQGSVTDTQYF.

The rearrangement uses TRBV3-1 and TRBJ2-3; TRBD1 matches 10 bases. Per germline, CDR1 LGHDT and CDR2 YNNKEL (reference sequence). V shed 4 bases, J shed 6 bases, and the junction held 7 bases outside the gene matches. This CDR3 comprises 15 residues. The CDR3 bases are TGTGCCAGCAGCCTGAGACAGGGGGCGTATGATACGCAGTATTTT. Amino acid sequence: CASSLRQGAYDTQYF.

This clonotype was recorded only once. The junction differs from germline at one of its ends, possibly a read error. The chain uses TRBV12-3 or TRBV12-4 and TRBJ2-3; D is unresolved. CDR3 size: 15 residues. The DNA for the CDR3 is TGTGCCCGCAGTTTTGCCGCTACTACCACAGATACGCAGTATTTT. Protein: CARSFAATTTDTQYF.

A note on this clonotype: Germline and junction disagree at one end, which may indicate a read error. The CDR3 loop is CRVARDRNTEAFF. The CDR3 nucleotides read TGCCGCGTTGCCCGGGACAGGAACACTGAAGCCTTCTTT. This chain uses TRBV29-1 with TRBJ1-1; 8 nucleotides match TRBD1. The length of the CDR3 is 13 residues. CDR1 is SQVTM and CDR2 is ANQGSEA in the germline V gene.

This clonotype has a count of ten or more. The chain combines TRBV12-3 or TRBV12-4 with TRBJ1-5; D possibly corresponds to TRBD1 (6 bases). V was pared by 4 bases and J by 5 bases, with 15 bases between. The CDR3 is 15 residues long. CDR3: CASSSTRGPYQPQHF. The CDR3 nucleotides read TGTGCCAGCAGTTCCACCAGGGGACCTTATCAGCCCCAGCATTTT.

The chain recombines TRBV20-1 with TRBJ1-2; tentative D call: TRBD1 (6 bases). The CDR3 sequence is 12 residues long. V shed 5 bases and J shed 8 bases, with 15 bases lying between them. Per germline, CDR1 DFQATT and CDR2 SNEGSKA (reference sequence). CDR3 DNA: TGCAGTGCTGTCCCCGGACAGCCCGGCTACACCTTC. Encoded protein: CSAVPGQPGYTF.

This clonotype has a count of ten or more. The chain links TRBV7-2 to TRBJ2-5; 7 bases are a match to TRBD1. The CDR3 extends over 15 amino acids. With V trimmed by 2 bases and J by 5 bases, 8 bases remained unmatched. Germline CDR1 and CDR2: SGHTA and FQGNSA. The CDR3 loop is CASSLPRTGMETQYF. The CDR3, as DNA: TGTGCCAGCAGCTTACCCCGGACAGGAATGGAGACCCAGTACTTC.

This clonotype was found a few times. The genes are TRBV7-2 and TRBJ1-6, with D tentatively TRBD1 (5 bases). The CDR3 is made up of 15 amino acids. In germline, CDR1 is SGHTA, CDR2 FQGNSA. Trimming pared 1 base from V and 9 bases from J, leaving 13 bases between. CDR3 nucleotides: TGTGCCAGCAGCTTAGGGGGACGTAGTGGTTCACCCCTCCACTTT. This translates into CASSLGGRSGSPLHF.

This clonotype appeared many times. The junction departs from germline at one end; a sequencing error may be responsible. The genes are TRBV5-1 and TRBJ2-5, with D tentatively TRBD1 (6 bases). Germline V gene lookup returns CDR1 SGHRS and CDR2 YFSETQ. The CDR3 loop spans 15 amino acids. CDR3 DNA: TGCGCCAGCACCTTGGGGCACAGGGACCTCCAGACCCAGTACTTC. This gives the protein CASTLGHRDLQTQYF.

This clonotype came up a few times. The rearrangement joins TRBV9 to TRBJ2-1, with 8 bases fitting TRBD2. The germline V gene encodes CDR1 SGDLS and CDR2 YYNGEE. This CDR3 comprises 14 residues. Trimming at V came to 4 bases and at J to 7 bases, leaving 7 bases not matched to a gene. As DNA, the CDR3 is TGTGCCAGCAGCTCCCCGGGACTAGAAAATGAGCAGTTCTTC. Translation gives CASSSPGLENEQFF.

This clonotype was picked up many times. The V call is TRBV28, the J call TRBJ2-7; D remains ambiguous. The CDR3 is 14 residues long. Trimming cost V 7 bases and J 1 base, with 14 bases left between them. The germline CDR1 and CDR2 sequences are MDHEN and SYDVKM. Here the CDR3 reads CASNPPRASYEQYF. In nucleotides, the CDR3 is TGTGCCAGCAACCCCCCCCGGGCTTCCTACGAGCAGTACTTC.

This clonotype has at least ten counts. The chain employs TRBV5-1 and TRBJ2-1; no clear D gene. Trimming shortened V by 4 bases and J by 2 bases, and 13 bases separated the two germline ends. CDR3 length equals 15 residues. Germline V lookup: CDR1 SGHRS, CDR2 YFSETQ. Written as DNA, the CDR3 is TGCGCCAGCAGCCGGACGGATTCTACCTACAATGAGCAGTTCTTC. It translates to CASSRTDSTYNEQFF.

The V and J genes are TRBV15 and TRBJ2-1; D remains unclear. The germline V gene encodes CDR1 LNHNV and CDR2 YYDKDF (reference sequence). This CDR3 comprises 16 residues. V lost 0 bases, J lost 4 bases, and 13 bases lay in between. The CDR3 bases are TGTGCCACCAGCAGAGAGGCCCCAACGAGTTACAATGAGCAGTTCTTC. It translates to CATSREAPTSYNEQFF. The full variable domain, its missing parts supplied by reference TRBV15 and TRBJ2-1, is DAMVIQNPRYQVTQFGKPVTLSCSQTLNHNVMYWYQQKSSQAPKLLFHYYDKDFNNEADTPDNFQSRRPNTSFCFLDIRSPGLGDTAMYLCATSREAPTSYNEQFFGPGTRLTVL.

The rearrangement joins TRBV6-1 to TRBJ2-5, with D perhaps matching TRBD1 (6 bases). The better agreement between TRBJ2-7 and the DNA end casts doubt on the J call. Per the germline V gene, CDR1 is MNHNS and CDR2 is SASEGT. The CDR3 has 13 amino acids. DNA for the CDR3: TGTGCCAGCAGCGAAATATACAGGGACGAGCAGTACTTC. Its translation is CASSEIYRDEQYF.

This clonotype was seen ten or more times. The gene calls are TRBV7-2 and TRBJ2-7, with 8 nucleotides matching TRBD2. V lost 0 bases and J lost 5; bases outside the gene matches: 6. This CDR3 is built from 15 residues. Germline-derived CDR1 and CDR2 are SGHTA and FQGNSA. The DNA for the CDR3 is TGTGCCAGCAGCTTAGCCGGGACTAGGGGCCACGAGCAGTACTTC. Amino acid sequence: CASSLAGTRGHEQYF.

About this clonotype itself: Germline is not matched at one junction end, which may reflect a read error. The gene calls are TRBV7-6 and TRBJ2-3, with 10 bases lining up with TRBD1. CDR1 and CDR2 from the germline V gene are SGHVS and FNYEAQ. The CDR3 is 14 residues long. The CDR3 spells CVSAVTGGRDTQYF. The DNA for the CDR3 is TGTGTCAGCGCCGTGACAGGGGGCAGAGATACGCAGTATTTT. Filled out from reference TRBV7-6 and TRBJ2-3, the complete variable domain reads GAGVSQSPRYKVTKRGQDVALRCDPISGHVSLYWYRQALGQGPEFLTYFNYEAQQDKSGLPNDRFSAERPEGSISTLTIQRTEQRDSAMYRCVSAVTGGRDTQYFGPGTRLTVL.

Concerning this clonotype: It may be a read error: a sequence one base away is much more abundant. This rearrangement joins TRBV29-1 to TRBJ2-1; 7 bases agree with TRBD1. The CDR3 is 16 amino acids. Germline V CDR1 and CDR2: SQVTM, ANQGSEA. CDR3 in amino acids: CSVGRAPGGRYNERFF. The CDR3 nucleotides are TGCAGCGTTGGCCGCGCCCCAGGGGGACGCTACAATGAGCGGTTCTTC.

The V and J genes are TRBV6-6 and TRBJ2-1; 9 bases agree with TRBD2. Trimming at V came to 8 bases and at J to 8 bases, leaving 7 bases not matched to a gene. The CDR3 covers 13 residues. The germline V gene has CDR1 MNHNY and CDR2 SVGAGI (reference sequence). This chain's CDR3 is CASGGAGGHEQFF. The CDR3 coding sequence is TGTGCCAGCGGGGGAGCGGGAGGCCATGAGCAGTTCTTC.

The chain combines TRBV7-2 with TRBJ2-5; 13 bases align to TRBD2. V gave up 6 bases and J gave up 4 bases; unmatched junction bases: 2. The CDR3 consists of 14 residues. Germline V gives CDR1 SGHTA, CDR2 FQGNSA. The CDR3 sequence is CASRLAGGAETQYF. CDR3 DNA sequence: TGTGCCAGCAGACTAGCGGGGGGGGCAGAGACCCAGTACTTC.

The V gene is TRBV29-1, the J gene TRBJ1-2; weak D call: TRBD1 (6 bases). The CDR3 covers 15 residues. The V end lost 3 bases, the J end lost 2 bases, and 16 bases lay between the germline ends. The germline V gene encodes CDR1 SQVTM and CDR2 ANQGSEA. CDR3 in DNA: TGCAGCGTTGACCCAGGGGAGGTCTTAAACTATGGCTACACCTTC. Its translation: CSVDPGEVLNYGYTF.

For this clonotype: A single base separates this from a much larger clone, so it may be a read error. The CDR3 DNA is TGTGCCAGCAGTTACTTCCGACTTGCGGGCTACAATGGGCAGTTCTTC. Translated, it gives CASSYFRLAGYNGQFF. The V call is TRBV6-2 or TRBV6-3, the J call TRBJ2-1; maybe TRBD2 (5 bases). CDR1 is MNHEY and CDR2 is SVGEGT in the germline V gene. The CDR3 is made up of 16 amino acids.

This clonotype was recorded at least ten times. The CDR3 DNA reads as TGTGCCAGCAGTTTACTTGAAGAGACCCAGTACTTC. This gives the protein CASSLLEETQYF. The chain links TRBV7-6 to TRBJ2-5; no firm D call. This CDR3 comprises 12 residues. Germline-derived CDR1 and CDR2 are SGHVS and FNYEAQ. V was shortened by 6 bases and J by 3 bases, with 8 bases between the two germline ends.

The sample holds a few counts of this clonotype. The J gene is TRBJ2-7, the V gene TRBV15, with D hard to call. The CDR3 is 15 amino acids. With 1 base removed from V and 5 bases from J, the gap between germline ends came to 15 bases. From germline, CDR1 is LNHNV and CDR2 YYDKDF (reference sequence). In nucleotides, the CDR3 is TGTGCCACCAGCAGAGCTCTCATCACTGGGGACGAGCAGTACTTC. The encoded protein is CATSRALITGDEQYF. Complete variable domain (other parts from reference TRBV15 and TRBJ2-7): DAMVIQNPRYQVTQFGKPVTLSCSQTLNHNVMYWYQQKSSQAPKLLFHYYDKDFNNEADTPDNFQSRRPNTSFCFLDIRSPGLGDTAMYLCATSRALITGDEQYFGPGTRLTVT.

In this sample, this clonotype turned up a few times. The V and J genes are TRBV18 and TRBJ2-5; D remains unclear. The ends were cut back, 1 base at V and 1 base at J, with 7 bases in the middle. In germline, CDR1 is KGHSH, CDR2 LQKENI. This CDR3 is 14 amino acids long. In DNA form, the CDR3 reads TGTGCCAGCTCACCACTGACCCTCCAAGAGACCCAGTACTTC. Its translation is CASSPLTLQETQYF.

There are many counts of this clonotype. V usage is TRBV7-9 and J usage is TRBJ2-3, with D hard to call. CDR1 is SEHNR, CDR2 FQNEAQ, per germline (reference sequence). V was pared by 0 bases and J by 0 bases, with 10 bases between. There are 16 residues in the CDR3. The CDR3 sequence: CASSLASGHSTDTQYF. The CDR3 bases are TGTGCCAGCAGCTTAGCGTCCGGGCATAGCACAGATACGCAGTATTTT.